The T cell receptor beta chain under discussion was sequenced for a study of T cells expressing NK-cell markers. A 5'RACE template switching approach incorporating UMIs was used to make TCR beta cDNA. No DNA is given; TCRdb re-called the 5' RACE reads and lists each CDR3 protein once. In all, the sample yields about 380,000 distinct CDR3 sequences. Findings of the study overall: A few of the donors also had these clonotypes leading their CD3+CD56-NKG2C+ fraction.

CDR3 length: 13 amino acids. Germline V lookup: CDR1 MDHEN, CDR2 SYDVKM. On this clonotype: Its cognate antigen is unknown.

The specimen sequenced was blood T cells: a sorted CD56 or NKG2C T cell subset, CD4+ or CD8+ T cells, or bulk PBMC T cells (not recorded which). The chain recombines TRBV28 with TRBJ1-2. This sequence was found in a man aged 18 to 69 in good health. This CDR3 reads CASSFRNSYGYTF.